Presented here are 28 T cell receptor beta chains from one specimen sequenced in a study of shared clonotypes between healthy human individuals. Produced via immunoSEQ multiplex PCR; TCRdb's table is partial and in-frame only. The sample has hundreds of thousands of clones, more than 70% seen once. The specimen was memory CD4+ T cells sorted from blood. Sample subset: CD45RA-negative fraction. The receptors were gathered from a woman in her twenties or thirties in good health.

V and J are TRBV19 and TRBJ2-1, with 7 bases fitting TRBD1. CDR3 length equals 14 residues. V lost 5 bases to trimming and J lost 6 bases; unmatched junction nucleotides: 7. CDR1 is LNHDA and CDR2 is SQIVND in the germline V gene (reference sequence). In DNA form, the CDR3 reads TGTGCCAGTAGTTCTACAGGGGATCTCAATGAGCAGTTCTTC. Its protein is CASSSTGDLNEQFF. Filled out from reference TRBV19 and TRBJ2-1, the complete variable domain reads DGGITQSPKYLFRKEGQNVTLSCEQNLNHDAMYWYRQDPGQGLRLIYYSQIVNDFQKGDIAEGYSVSREKKESFPLTVTSAQKNPTAFYLCASSSTGDLNEQFFGPGTRLTVL.

The rearrangement uses TRBV28 and TRBJ1-1; perhaps TRBD1 as D (5 bases). The CDR3 loop spans 14 amino acids. CDR1 is MDHEN and CDR2 is SYDVKM in the germline V gene. The V end lost 6 bases, the J end lost 2 bases, and 13 bases lay between the germline ends. Here the CDR3 reads CASRPLQVNTEAFF. The CDR3 bases are TGTGCCAGCAGACCTTTACAGGTTAACACTGAAGCTTTCTTT.

The chain employs TRBV28 and TRBJ2-7; 8 bases align to TRBD1. The CDR3 is made up of 13 amino acids. With 6 bases clipped from V and 7 bases from J, the junction kept 8 bases outside the gene matches. Germline lookup yields CDR1 MDHEN and CDR2 SYDVKM. CDR3 sequence: CASRQGVSQEQYF. As DNA, the CDR3 is TGTGCCAGCAGACAGGGGGTAAGTCAAGAGCAGTACTTC.

V gene TRBV10-2 combines with J gene TRBJ2-5; D not resolved. The CDR3 spans 13 residues. The V gene's germline CDR1 is WSHSY and CDR2 SAAADI. Trimming stripped 0 bases from V and 5 bases from J, with 7 bases between. CDR3 DNA sequence: TGCGCCAGCAGTGAGTCGAATCTGGAGACCCAGTACTTC. It specifies CASSESNLETQYF.

This clone appeared a few times. For the CDR3, the DNA is TGTGCCAGCAGCTTCTCTAGCAATGAGCAGTTCTTC. It translates to CASSFSSNEQFF. The chain recombines TRBV5-6 with TRBJ2-1, with D unresolved. Trimming removed 2 bases at V and 6 bases at J, with 6 bases between. The germline CDR1 and CDR2 sequences are SGHDT and YYEEEE. The CDR3 runs 12 residues.

This chain connects TRBV4-1 to TRBJ1-5; 10 positions match TRBD1. V shed 1 base, J shed 3 bases, and the junction held 6 bases outside the gene matches. CDR1 and CDR2 (germline): MGHRA, YSYEKL. This CDR3 comprises 17 residues. CDR3 loop: CASSQGTGGGFNQPQHF. The DNA for the CDR3 is TGCGCCAGCAGCCAAGGGACAGGGGGAGGTTTCAATCAGCCCCAGCATTTT.

The genes are TRBV15 and TRBJ2-7; 7 bases map to TRBD1. This CDR3 region has 15 residues. Germline V gene lookup returns CDR1 LNHNV and CDR2 YYDKDF (reference sequence). The V segment lost 3 bases and the J segment 3 bases; nucleotides outside the gene matches: 8. The CDR3 here is CATSSGTDIRYEQYF. The CDR3 DNA is TGTGCCACCAGCAGTGGGACAGACATTCGCTACGAGCAGTACTTC.

The chain has TRBV30 and TRBJ2-5; either TRBD1 or TRBD2 may supply D (6 bases each). Germline loops: CDR1 GTSNPN, CDR2 SVGIG (reference sequence). This CDR3 has 13 amino acids. Trimming removed 6 bases from V and 2 bases from J, with 13 bases in between. CDR3 nucleotide sequence: TGTGCCTGTTCCCCGGGGGCGCAAGAGACCCAGTACTTC. Translating it yields CACSPGAQETQYF.

Turning to this clone: Within the sample, other DNA sequences also encode this same CDR3. CDR3 DNA sequence: TGTGCCACCAGCAGAGATTTGGGGGGAGGCGAGACCCAGTACTTC. Translating gives CATSRDLGGGETQYF. The J gene is TRBJ2-5, the V gene TRBV15; tentative D call: TRBD2 (6 bases). V lost 0 bases, J lost 5 bases, and 13 bases lay in between. The CDR3 spans 15 residues. Germline V gene lookup returns CDR1 LNHNV and CDR2 YYDKDF (reference sequence).

The chain has TRBV2 and TRBJ2-7; 8 bases are a match to TRBD2. Germline V gene data show CDR1 as SNHLY and CDR2 as FYNNEI. Unmatched junction bases numbered 6, after V lost 5 bases and J lost 0 bases. The CDR3 covers 15 residues. CDR3 in DNA: TGTGCCAGCAGTAAAGAGCGGGGGAACTCCTACGAGCAGTACTTC. Its protein product is CASSKERGNSYEQYF.

This chain uses TRBV7-6 with TRBJ2-1; 10 bases align to TRBD2. CDR3 length: 17 residues. Germline CDR1 is SGHVS and CDR2 is FNYEAQ. Losses at the gene ends were 4 bases for V and 7 bases for J; bases not matched to a gene: 13. CDR3 sequence reads: CASSSQYGAGGGNEQFF. The CDR3 DNA sequence: TGTGCCAGCAGCTCCCAATACGGAGCGGGAGGGGGAAATGAGCAGTTCTTC.

The chain employs TRBV6-6 and TRBJ2-1; D is possibly TRBD2 (6 bases). The germline V gene encodes CDR1 MNHNY and CDR2 SVGAGI (reference sequence). The CDR3 is 14 amino acids. Between the trimmed V and J ends, which lost 8 bases and 7 bases, there was a span of 18 bases. The CDR3 DNA sequence: TGTGCCAGCGCCGGAGGCGGGAATTTTAATGAGCAGTTCTTC. It is translated as CASAGGGNFNEQFF.

The V call is TRBV5-1, the J call TRBJ2-1, with D uncertain. With 0 bases removed from V and 8 bases from J, the gap between germline ends came to 15 bases. The CDR3 sequence is 15 residues long. Germline V lookup: CDR1 SGHRS, CDR2 YFSETQ. CDR3 sequence reads: CASSLGSGQWYEQFF. The CDR3, as DNA: TGCGCCAGCAGCTTGGGGTCCGGTCAATGGTATGAGCAGTTCTTC.

V gene TRBV5-1 combines with J gene TRBJ1-1; TRBD1 matches at 8 bases. This CDR3 is built from 16 residues. V dropped 0 bases and J dropped 3; count of bases not matched to a gene: 7. The germline V gene encodes CDR1 SGHRS and CDR2 YFSETQ. The CDR3 coding sequence is TGCGCCAGCAGCTTGGATGGGTCACAGGGGGACACTGAAGCTTTCTTT. This codes for CASSLDGSQGDTEAFF.

The chain combines TRBV2 with TRBJ2-5; no reliable D call. Looked up from germline, CDR1 is SNHLY and CDR2 is FYNNEI. V lost 7 bases and J lost 2, with 14 bases in between. This CDR3 has 14 residues. This chain's CDR3 is CASTPPEKQETQYF. CDR3 in DNA: TGTGCCAGCACCCCCCCTGAGAAACAAGAGACCCAGTACTTC.

This clone was detected only a few times. The V gene is TRBV5-1, the J gene TRBJ2-1; a weak D match, TRBD2 (5 bases). The V end was cut by 6 bases, the J end by 10 bases, with 11 bases between. Germline-derived CDR1 and CDR2 are SGHRS and YFSETQ. This CDR3 is 11 amino acids long. CDR3 in DNA: TGCGCCAGCATGACGGGAAGAGAGCAGTTCTTC. As protein: CASMTGREQFF.

This clone was recorded many times. The rearrangement links TRBV28 to TRBJ2-6; no clear D. The ends were cut back, 10 bases at V and 2 bases at J, with 12 bases in the middle. Per the germline V gene, CDR1 is MDHEN and CDR2 is SYDVKM. The CDR3 has 14 amino acids. The CDR3: CATPSFPGANVLTF. The CDR3 DNA reads as TGTGCCACCCCGTCTTTCCCTGGGGCCAACGTCCTGACTTTC.

DNA of the CDR3: TGCGCCAGCAGCCCTCGGGCCCTGGCATCCACTGAAGCTTTCTTT. It translates to CASSPRALASTEAFF. This chain connects TRBV4-1 to TRBJ1-1; D is unclear. CDR1 MGHRA and CDR2 YSYEKL come from the germline V gene. Trimming took 4 bases from V and 4 from J, leaving 16 bases between them. The CDR3 is 15 amino acids.

The chain links TRBV6-1 to TRBJ1-2; D ambiguous. Trimming took 3 bases from V and 4 from J, leaving 12 bases between them. Germline V CDR1 and CDR2: MNHNS, SASEGT. CDR3 size: 14 residues. CDR3 residues: CASSEVSVAYGYTF. The CDR3 DNA is TGTGCCAGCAGTGAGGTCTCCGTGGCCTATGGCTACACCTTC.

The chain has TRBV2 and TRBJ1-4, with a weak D call TRBD1 (5 bases). Trimming pared 6 bases from V and 0 bases from J, leaving 11 bases between. Germline CDR1 SNHLY, CDR2 FYNNEI. The CDR3 has 15 amino acids. Here the CDR3 DNA reads TGTGCCAGCAGGGTTAGACAGTCAACTAATGAAAAACTGTTTTTT. Amino acid sequence: CASRVRQSTNEKLFF.

This clone was seen more than once but under ten times. A junction end diverges from the germline sequence, so it may reflect a read error. This chain uses TRBV6-5 with TRBJ2-3; D remains unclear. This CDR3 contains 12 residues. Germline CDR1 MNHEY, CDR2 SVGAGI. The CDR3, as DNA: TGTGCCAGCAGTGACTCGCTGGATACGCAGTATTTT. This translates into CASSDSLDTQYF.

This clone appeared a few times. This sequence joins TRBV5-5 and TRBJ2-3, with D unclear. The V gene lost 3 bases and the J gene lost 2 bases, with 13 bases spanning the gap. The CDR3 spans 15 residues. The germline V gene encodes CDR1 SGHKS and CDR2 YYEKEE (reference sequence). CDR3: CASSYGLGATDTQYF. The CDR3, as DNA: TGTGCCAGCAGCTATGGCCTCGGTGCCACAGATACGCAGTATTTT.

The genes are TRBV7-8 and TRBJ2-3; D unclear. Per the germline V gene, CDR1 is SGHVS and CDR2 is FQNEAQ. There are 15 residues in the CDR3. V was clipped by 2 bases and J by 2 bases, with 11 bases between them. CDR3 amino acids: CASSLSQVFTDTQYF. The CDR3 nucleotides are TGTGCCAGCAGCTTATCCCAGGTCTTCACAGATACGCAGTATTTT. Full variable domain (remainder filled in from reference TRBV7-8 and TRBJ2-3): GAGVSQSPRYKVAKRGQDVALRCDPISGHVSLFWYQQALGQGPEFLTYFQNEAQLDKSGLPSDRFFAERPEGSVSTLKIQRTQQEDSAVYLCASSLSQVFTDTQYFGPGTRLTVL.

This clone was observed a few times. CDR3 coding DNA: TGTGCCAGTAGTCCTCTGGACAGGGCGGGTGAGCAGTTCTTC. Its protein product is CASSPLDRAGEQFF. The chain couples TRBV19 to TRBJ2-1; 8 positions match TRBD1. V was pared by 5 bases and J by 9 bases, with 9 bases of the junction left unmatched. CDR1 and CDR2 from the germline V gene are LNHDA and SQIVND (reference sequence). The CDR3 runs to 14 residues.

This clone occurred a few times. The chain is built from TRBV28 and TRBJ1-1, with no clear D. Germline lookup yields CDR1 MDHEN and CDR2 SYDVKM. Trimming stripped 8 bases from V and 0 bases from J, with 13 bases between. The CDR3 runs 14 residues. The CDR3 nucleotides are TGTGCCAGCGAGTCAGCGGCCATGAACACTGAAGCTTTCTTT. Protein sequence: CASESAAMNTEAFF.

This clone occurred a few times. Other DNA variants within this sample encode the same CDR3. The V and J genes are TRBV19 and TRBJ1-5; 8 positions agree with TRBD1. This CDR3 contains 15 residues. Germline V gives CDR1 LNHDA, CDR2 SQIVND (reference sequence). V lost 2 bases and J lost 3; bases outside the gene matches: 3. The CDR3 protein is CASSISDRDNQPQHF. CDR3 DNA: TGTGCCAGTAGTATATCGGACAGGGACAATCAGCCCCAGCATTTT. Combining the CDR3 with reference TRBV19 and TRBJ1-5 gives the whole variable domain DGGITQSPKYLFRKEGQNVTLSCEQNLNHDAMYWYRQDPGQGLRLIYYSQIVNDFQKGDIAEGYSVSREKKESFPLTVTSAQKNPTAFYLCASSISDRDNQPQHFGDGTRLSIL.

The chain joins TRBV27 to TRBJ2-5, with D tentatively TRBD1 (6 bases). This CDR3 is 13 amino acids long. Trimming took off 9 bases at V and 2 bases at J, with 13 bases between the two ends. Germline lookup yields CDR1 MNHEY and CDR2 SMNVEV (reference sequence). The CDR3 nucleotides read TGTGCCAGGGGGGTGGACAGACAAGAGACCCAGTACTTC. Encoded protein: CARGVDRQETQYF.

The sample holds one count of this clone. This sequence joins TRBV28 and TRBJ2-3, with D tentatively TRBD1 or TRBD2 (5 bases each). The V end lost 6 bases, the J end lost 6 bases, and 13 bases lay between the germline ends. The germline gives CDR1 MDHEN, CDR2 SYDVKM. The CDR3 is made up of 13 amino acids. CDR3 sequence reads: CASRLGKGDTQYF. Written as DNA, the CDR3 is TGTGCCAGCAGACTCGGGAAGGGGGATACGCAGTATTTT. Drawing the rest from reference TRBV28 and TRBJ2-3, the complete variable domain is DVKVTQSSRYLVKRTGEKVFLECVQDMDHENMFWYRQDPGLGLRLIYFSYDVKMKEKGDIPEGYSVSREKKERFSLILESASTNQTSMYLCASRLGKGDTQYFGPGTRLTVL.